This is a list of T cell receptor beta chains from one sample in a study of response to subunit inactivated influenza vaccine. TCRdb passed the RT-PCR reads through MiXCR, listing each CDR3 protein once. The data show approximately 730,000 distinct CDR3 sequences, with approximately 15% seen just once and 6.5% to 8.5% held by the top ten. The material was PBMCs from blood, obtained roughly 15 days before vaccination. The receptors here all came from a man aged 45-65 years who received an inactivated influenza vaccine. Each CDR3 is given with its conserved first and last residue. The D gene is left open where the match is weak. Clone size is not always given. Where it is, it says once, few, many or a class for expanded clones.

>TRBD1|TRBV5-1|TRBJ2-2|many
CASSPFSGTGAAGELFF
TGCGCCAGCAGCCCATTCTCCGGGACAGGGGCAGCCGGGGAGCTGTTTTTT
>.|TRBV21-1|TRBJ2-2|few
CASSKGFATSGSTGELFF
TGTGCCAGCAGCAAAGGATTCGCGACTAGCGGGAGCACCGGGGAGCTGTTTTTT
>.|TRBV20-1|TRBJ2-1|.
CSASEFHEQFF
TGCAGTGCTAGCGAGTTCCATGAGCAGTTCTTC
>.|TRBV4-2|TRBJ2-1|few
CASSGALSYEQFF
TGTGCCAGCAGCGGGGCCCTGAGCTATGAGCAGTTCTTC
>TRBD1|TRBV2|TRBJ2-2|.
CASSARQGRNTGELFF
TGTGCCAGCAGTGCCCGACAGGGAAGAAACACCGGGGAGCTGTTTTTT
>.|TRBV29-1|TRBJ2-7|.
CSVVTGLDEQYF
TGCAGCGTTGTTACAGGATTGGACGAGCAGTACTTC
>.|TRBV4-1|TRBJ1-5|many
CASSQGDADNQPQHF
TGCGCCAGCAGCCAGGGGGACGCTGACAATCAGCCCCAGCATTTT
>.|TRBV5-1|TRBJ2-3|many
CASSSPSTDTQYF
TGTGCCAGCAGCTCTCCTAGCACAGATACGCAGTATTTT
>TRBD2|TRBV6-1|TRBJ2-5|.
CASKNRAGGDQETQYF
TGTGCCAGCAAGAACAGGGCGGGGGGTGACCAAGAGACCCAGTACTTC
>.|TRBV10-1|TRBJ2-3|.
CASNRLETDTQYF
TGCGCCAGCAACAGACTAGAAACAGATACGCAGTATTTT
>TRBD1|TRBV14|TRBJ2-7|few
CASSHGLPGQAYEQYF
TGTGCCAGCAGCCATGGCCTTCCGGGACAGGCTTACGAGCAGTACTTC
>TRBD1|TRBV4-1|TRBJ2-5|many
CASSHARGRAETQYF
TGCGCCAGCAGCCACGCCAGGGGGCGCGCAGAGACCCAGTACTTC
>.|TRBV29-1|TRBJ2-7|few
CSVGSRAYEQYF
TGCAGCGTTGGCAGCAGAGCCTACGAGCAGTACTTC
>.|TRBV21-1|TRBJ2-7|few
CASIARGSYEQYF
TGTGCCAGCATCGCCAGGGGGTCCTACGAGCAGTACTTC
>.|TRBV30|TRBJ1-5|.
CAWSVWGYNQPQHF
TGTGCCTGGAGTGTCTGGGGTTACAATCAGCCCCAGCATTTT
>.|TRBV6-4|TRBJ2-1|.
CASSYDPSSYNEQFF
TGTGCTAGCAGTTACGACCCGAGCTCCTACAATGAGCAGTTCTTC
>.|TRBV5-1|TRBJ2-1|.
CASSLSGRGYEQFF
TGCGCCAGCAGCTTGTCGGGAAGGGGGTACGAGCAGTTCTTC
>TRBD1|TRBV6-1|TRBJ1-3|.
CASSSTGIGNTIYF
TGTGCCAGCAGCTCGACAGGGATTGGAAACACCATATATTTT
>.|TRBV30|TRBJ2-1|.
CAWKGLYNEQFF
TGTGCCTGGAAAGGACTCTACAATGAGCAGTTCTTC
>.|TRBV6-5|TRBJ1-4|few
CAIMTRGLEKLFF
TGTGCCATCATGACCCGAGGGCTCGAAAAACTGTTTTTT
>TRBD2|TRBV18|TRBJ2-1|.
CASSPRGRGDEQFF
TGTGCCAGCTCACCCCGCGGGAGAGGGGATGAGCAGTTCTTC
>.|TRBV4-3|TRBJ2-3|few
CASSQSWGTDTQYF
TGCGCCAGCAGCCAATCGTGGGGCACAGATACGCAGTATTTT
>TRBD1|TRBV5-1|TRBJ2-3|few
CASRPIPGQSTDTQYF
TGCGCCAGCAGACCGATCCCGGGACAGTCCACAGATACGCAGTATTTT
>.|TRBV29-1|TRBJ1-1|.
CSVEEWLDTEAFF
TGCAGCGTTGAAGAGTGGCTCGACACTGAAGCTTTCTTT
>.|TRBV20-1|TRBJ1-5|few
CSAPTNGKGNQPQHF
TGCAGTGCTCCTACCAACGGGAAAGGCAATCAGCCCCAGCATTTT
>.|TRBV6-1|TRBJ2-7|.
CASTPNRRRPEQYF
TGTGCCAGCACCCCGAACCGGAGGCGGCCCGAGCAGTACTTC
>.|TRBV5-1|TRBJ2-6|few
CASSLGEHVLTF
TGCGCCAGCAGCTTGGGAGAACACGTCCTGACTTTC
>.|TRBV11-1|TRBJ2-5|few
CASSSTPNSEETQYF
TGTGCCAGCAGCTCAACCCCGAACTCAGAAGAGACCCAGTACTTC
>.|TRBV3-1|TRBJ1-3|.
CASSQESGNSGNTIYF
TGTGCCAGCAGCCAAGAGTCGGGCAACTCTGGAAACACCATATATTTT
>.|TRBV6-2/TRBV6-3|TRBJ2-7|.
CASSYGGSAGEQYF
TGTGCCAGCAGTTACGGTGGGTCCGCGGGCGAGCAGTACTTC
>TRBD1|TRBV10-3|TRBJ1-1|.
CAISDPGTGAEAFF
TGTGCCATCAGTGACCCCGGGACAGGGGCTGAAGCTTTCTTT
>.|TRBV3-1|TRBJ2-7|.
CASSQVGSRGEQYF
TGTGCCAGCAGCCAAGTGGGGTCGCGCGGCGAGCAGTACTTC
>.|TRBV30|TRBJ2-7|few
CAWNSPGTHEQYF
TGTGCCTGGAATTCCCCGGGCACCCACGAGCAGTACTTC
>TRBD1|TRBV19|TRBJ2-7|.
CASSMGDSSPYEQYF
TGTGCCAGTAGTATGGGGGACAGTTCGCCGTACGAGCAGTACTTC
>TRBD2|TRBV28|TRBJ2-2|few
CASSPGLVIGELFF
TGTGCCAGCAGTCCGGGACTAGTAATCGGGGAGCTGTTTTTT
>.|TRBV4-2|TRBJ1-4|.
CASSQGGSRNEKLFF
TGTGCCAGCAGCCAAGGCGGGAGCCGTAATGAAAAACTGTTTTTT
>.|TRBV20-1|TRBJ2-3|few
CSATNRYTDTQYF
TGCAGTGCTACCAACAGATACACAGATACGCAGTATTTT
>.|TRBV7-9|TRBJ1-2|.
CASSLGGAQAGYTF
TGTGCCAGCAGCTTGGGAGGGGCCCAGGCTGGCTACACCTTC
>.|TRBV20-1|TRBJ2-7|many
CSALQGRSSYEQYF
TGCAGTGCTTTACAGGGAAGGAGCTCCTACGAGCAGTACTTC
>.|TRBV10-2|TRBJ1-1|few
CASSVLDRNTEAFF
TGCGCCAGCAGTGTCCTGGACAGGAACACTGAAGCTTTCTTT
>.|TRBV6-2/TRBV6-3|TRBJ1-6|many
CASSYQGIRSPLHF
TGTGCCAGCAGTTACCAGGGCATTCGATCACCCCTCCACTTT
>.|TRBV19|TRBJ2-7|.
CASRPRDGTYEQYF
TGTGCCAGTAGGCCGAGGGACGGTACCTACGAGCAGTACTTC
>TRBD1|TRBV28|TRBJ2-1|.
CASRLQGAKRWLRQFF
TGTGCCAGCAGACTACAGGGGGCTAAGAGGTGGTTGAGGCAGTTCTTC
>.|TRBV5-1|TRBJ1-1|few
CASSLGLADEAFF
TGCGCCAGCAGCTTGGGCCTCGCTGATGAAGCTTTCTTT
>TRBD2|TRBV20-1|TRBJ2-3|.
CSATPLTSGTGDTQYF
TGCAGTGCAACCCCACTGACTAGCGGGACTGGGGACACGCAGTATTTT
>.|TRBV14|TRBJ1-2|.
CASSQYGSGYTF
TGTGCCAGCAGCCAATATGGCTCTGGCTACACCTTC
>TRBD1|TRBV18|TRBJ2-2|many
CASSPQGANTGELFF
TGTGCCAGCTCACCGCAGGGGGCGAACACCGGGGAGCTGTTTTTT
>TRBD1|TRBV7-9|TRBJ2-7|.
CASSLMDRVYEQYF
TGTGCCAGCAGCTTAATGGACAGGGTTTACGAGCAGTACTTC
>TRBD2|TRBV4-2|TRBJ2-1|few
CASSQDRADYSGRSHNEQFF
TGTGCCAGCAGCCAAGATCGGGCCGATTATAGCGGGAGATCCCACAATGAGCAGTTCTTC
>.|TRBV3-1|TRBJ2-7|.
CASSRQTGAPYEQYF
TGTGCCAGCAGCCGTCAGACAGGTGCACCCTACGAGCAGTACTTC
>TRBD2|TRBV12-3/TRBV12-4|TRBJ2-1|.
CASSPRAGGSTNEQFF
TGTGCCAGCAGTCCCAGGGCGGGGGGATCGACCAATGAGCAGTTCTTC
>TRBD2|TRBV5-1|TRBJ2-1|.
CASSFTSDPAYNEQFF
TGCGCCAGCAGCTTTACTAGCGACCCCGCCTACAATGAGCAGTTCTTC
>.|TRBV24-1|TRBJ1-5|few
CATGQDSNQPQHF
TGTGCCACCGGCCAAGATAGCAATCAGCCCCAGCATTTT
>.|TRBV10-3|TRBJ2-1|few
CANSRSSYNEQFF
TGTGCCAATTCTAGAAGCTCCTACAATGAGCAGTTCTTC
>TRBD1|TRBV7-8|TRBJ2-7|.
CASSNRDRVYEQYF
TGTGCCAGCAGCAACCGGGACAGGGTTTACGAGCAGTACTTC
>TRBD2|TRBV4-3|TRBJ2-7|many
CASSQDHWGGYEQYF
TGCGCCAGCAGCCAAGATCACTGGGGGGGGTACGAGCAGTACTTC
>TRBD1|TRBV15|TRBJ2-1|few
CATSGGTGRPSYNEQFF
TGTGCCACCAGCGGCGGGACAGGGAGGCCCTCCTACAATGAGCAGTTCTTC
>.|TRBV29-1|TRBJ1-1|.
CSVVRSSEAFF
TGCAGCGTTGTGAGGAGTTCTGAAGCTTTCTTT
>TRBD2|TRBV29-1|TRBJ2-1|few
CSVLGTSGTYNEQFF
TGCAGCGTCCTCGGGACTAGCGGGACCTACAATGAGCAGTTCTTC
>.|TRBV7-2|TRBJ1-3|many
CASSGDRWKNTIYF
TGTGCCAGCAGCGGCGACAGGTGGAAGAACACCATATATTTT